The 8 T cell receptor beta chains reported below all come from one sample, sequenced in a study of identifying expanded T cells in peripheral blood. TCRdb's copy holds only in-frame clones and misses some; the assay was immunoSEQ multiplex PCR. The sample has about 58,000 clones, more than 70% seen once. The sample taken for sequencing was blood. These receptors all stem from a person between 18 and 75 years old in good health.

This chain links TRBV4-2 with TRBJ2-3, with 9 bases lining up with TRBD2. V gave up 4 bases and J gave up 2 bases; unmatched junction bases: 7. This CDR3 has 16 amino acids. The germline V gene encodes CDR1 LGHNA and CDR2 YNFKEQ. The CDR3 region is CASSRLAGAVTDTQYF. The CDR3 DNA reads TGTGCCAGCAGCCGATTAGCGGGGGCGGTCACAGATACGCAGTATTTT.

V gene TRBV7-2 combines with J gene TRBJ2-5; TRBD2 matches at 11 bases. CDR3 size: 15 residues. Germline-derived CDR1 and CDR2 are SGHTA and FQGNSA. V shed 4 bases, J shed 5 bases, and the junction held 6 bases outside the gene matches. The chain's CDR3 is CASSYASGGWETQYF. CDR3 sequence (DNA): TGTGCCAGCAGCTACGCTAGCGGGGGGTGGGAGACCCAGTACTTC.

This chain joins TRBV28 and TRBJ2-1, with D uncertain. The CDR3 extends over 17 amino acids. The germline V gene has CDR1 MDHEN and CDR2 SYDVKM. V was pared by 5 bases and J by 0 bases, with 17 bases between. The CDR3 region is CASSPGLGISSYNEQFF. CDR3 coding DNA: TGTGCCAGCAGTCCGGGCCTAGGGATAAGCTCCTACAATGAGCAGTTCTTC.

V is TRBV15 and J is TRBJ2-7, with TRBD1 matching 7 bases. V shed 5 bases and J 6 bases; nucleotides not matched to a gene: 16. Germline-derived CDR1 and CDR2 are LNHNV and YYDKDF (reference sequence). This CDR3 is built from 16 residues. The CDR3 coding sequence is TGTGCCACCAGCGGGGGCTCCCCTCGGGACAGTGCCGAGCAGTACTTC. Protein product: CATSGGSPRDSAEQYF.

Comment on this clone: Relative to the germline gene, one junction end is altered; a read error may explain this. The CDR3 nucleotides are TGTGCCAGCTCACCACTTGAGACAGGCCCCTTC. This encodes CASSPLETGPF. V gene TRBV18 combines with J gene TRBJ1-2, with D perhaps matching TRBD1 (6 bases). The germline gives CDR1 KGHSH, CDR2 LQKENI. The CDR3 loop spans 11 amino acids.

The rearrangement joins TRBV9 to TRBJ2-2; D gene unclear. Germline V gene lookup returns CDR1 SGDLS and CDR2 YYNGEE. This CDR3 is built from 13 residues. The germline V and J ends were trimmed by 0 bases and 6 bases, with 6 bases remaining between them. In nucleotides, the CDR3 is TGTGCCAGCAGCGTAGGTGAGGCCGGGGAGCTGTTTTTT. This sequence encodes CASSVGEAGELFF.

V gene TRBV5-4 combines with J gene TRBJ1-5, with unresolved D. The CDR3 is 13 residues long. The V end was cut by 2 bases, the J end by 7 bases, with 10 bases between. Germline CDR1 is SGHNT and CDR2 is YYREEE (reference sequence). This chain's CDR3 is CASSFWGEQPQHF. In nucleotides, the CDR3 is TGTGCCAGCAGCTTTTGGGGAGAACAGCCCCAGCATTTT.

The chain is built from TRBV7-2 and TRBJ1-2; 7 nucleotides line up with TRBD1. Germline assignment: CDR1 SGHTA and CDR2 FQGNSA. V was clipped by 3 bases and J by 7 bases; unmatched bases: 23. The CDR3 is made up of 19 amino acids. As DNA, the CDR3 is TGTGCCAGCAGCTTGTGGGAGGGGACAGTGTCGTCAAGGAGTTTTGGCTACACCTTC. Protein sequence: CASSLWEGTVSSRSFGYTF.